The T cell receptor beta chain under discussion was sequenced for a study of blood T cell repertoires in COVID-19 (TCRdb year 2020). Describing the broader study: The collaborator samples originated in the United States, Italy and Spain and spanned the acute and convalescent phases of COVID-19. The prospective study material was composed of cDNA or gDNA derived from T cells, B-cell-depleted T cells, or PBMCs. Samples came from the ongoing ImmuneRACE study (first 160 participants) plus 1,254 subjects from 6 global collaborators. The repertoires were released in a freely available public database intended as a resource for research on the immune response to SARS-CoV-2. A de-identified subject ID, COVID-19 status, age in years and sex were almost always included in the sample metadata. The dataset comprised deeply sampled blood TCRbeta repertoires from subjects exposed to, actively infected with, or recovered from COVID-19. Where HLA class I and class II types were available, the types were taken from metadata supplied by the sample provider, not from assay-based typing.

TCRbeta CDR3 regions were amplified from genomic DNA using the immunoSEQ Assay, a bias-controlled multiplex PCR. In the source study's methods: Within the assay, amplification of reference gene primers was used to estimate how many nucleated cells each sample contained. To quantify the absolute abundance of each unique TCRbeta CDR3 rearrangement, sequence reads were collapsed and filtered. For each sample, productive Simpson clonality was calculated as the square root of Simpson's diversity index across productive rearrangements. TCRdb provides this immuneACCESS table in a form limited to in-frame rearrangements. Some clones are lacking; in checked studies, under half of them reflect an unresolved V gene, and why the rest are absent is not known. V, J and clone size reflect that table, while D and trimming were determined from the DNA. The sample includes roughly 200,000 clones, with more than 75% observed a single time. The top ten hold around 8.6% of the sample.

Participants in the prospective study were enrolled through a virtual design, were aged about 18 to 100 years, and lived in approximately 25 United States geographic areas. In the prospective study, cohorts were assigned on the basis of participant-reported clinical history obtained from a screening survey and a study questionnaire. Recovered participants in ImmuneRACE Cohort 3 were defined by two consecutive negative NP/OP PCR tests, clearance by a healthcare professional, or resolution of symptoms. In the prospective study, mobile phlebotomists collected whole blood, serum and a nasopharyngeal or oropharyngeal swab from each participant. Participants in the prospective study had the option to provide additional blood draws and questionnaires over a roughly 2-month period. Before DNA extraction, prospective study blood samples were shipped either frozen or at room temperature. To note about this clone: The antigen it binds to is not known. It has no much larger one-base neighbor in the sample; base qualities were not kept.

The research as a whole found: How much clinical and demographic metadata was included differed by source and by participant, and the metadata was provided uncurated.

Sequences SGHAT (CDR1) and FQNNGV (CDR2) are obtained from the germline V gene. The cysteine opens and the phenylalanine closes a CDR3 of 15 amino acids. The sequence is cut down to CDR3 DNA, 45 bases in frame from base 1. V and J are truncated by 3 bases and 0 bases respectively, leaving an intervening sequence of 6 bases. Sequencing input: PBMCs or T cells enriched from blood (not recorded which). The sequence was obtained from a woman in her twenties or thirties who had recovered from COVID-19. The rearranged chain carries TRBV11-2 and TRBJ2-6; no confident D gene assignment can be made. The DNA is TGTGCCAGCAGCTTCGGGTTCTCTGGGGCCAACGTCCTGACTTTC. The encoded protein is CASSFGFSGANVLTF. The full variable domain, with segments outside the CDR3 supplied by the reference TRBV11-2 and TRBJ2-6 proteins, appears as EAGVAQSPRYKIIEKRQSVAFWCNPISGHATLYWYQQILGQGPKLLIQFQNNGVVDDSQLPKDRFSAERLKGVDSTLKIQPAKLEDSAVYLCASSFGFSGANVLTFGAGSRLTVL.